Below are 9 T cell receptor beta chains sequenced from a single sample in a study of T cells in pancreatic ductal adenocarcinoma. Some clones are missing from TCRdb's copy, which holds only in-frame ones; the method was immunoSEQ multiplex PCR. Of 100,000 or so clones in the sample, 90% to 95% were seen once. The selected patients with pancreatic ductal adenocarcinoma had surgery but no neoadjuvant therapy. Sequencing was performed on PBMCs. The receptor set was obtained from a human donor with pancreatic ductal adenocarcinoma.

This clone appeared a single time. The gene calls are TRBV28 and TRBJ1-1; no clear D. Germline CDR1 and CDR2: MDHEN and SYDVKM. Trimming pared 5 bases from V and 4 bases from J, leaving 14 bases between. CDR3 length equals 14 residues. CDR3 protein: CASSEPGRGTEAFF. The CDR3 DNA reads as TGTGCCAGCAGTGAACCCGGTAGAGGCACTGAAGCTTTCTTT.

The chain recombines TRBV5-1 with TRBJ1-1; D is uncertain. V lost 5 bases and J 5 bases, leaving 7 bases between the germline ends. Germline CDR1 SGHRS, CDR2 YFSETQ. This CDR3 comprises 11 residues. The CDR3 sequence: CASSRETEAFF. The CDR3 bases are TGCGCCAGCAGTCGGGAGACTGAAGCTTTCTTT.

The chain couples TRBV28 to TRBJ2-3; 8 bases agree with TRBD1. Germline CDR1 reads MDHEN; CDR2 reads SYDVKM. V lost 8 bases, J lost 5 bases, and 6 bases stayed unmatched. This CDR3 comprises 13 residues. CDR3 protein: CASGQGIEDTQYF. DNA of the CDR3: TGTGCCAGCGGACAGGGTATAGAAGATACGCAGTATTTT.

On this clone: The same CDR3 arises from other DNA sequences in this sample as well. The V and J genes are TRBV18 and TRBJ2-5, with D unclear. This CDR3 has 11 residues. Between the trimmed V and J ends, which lost 5 bases and 2 bases, there was a span of 3 bases. Germline CDR1 reads KGHSH; CDR2 reads LQKENI. CDR3 bases: TGTGCCAGCTCATCTCAAGAGACCCAGTACTTC. Protein sequence: CASSSQETQYF.

This chain uses TRBV30 with TRBJ1-2; 12 bases map to TRBD1. The CDR3 is made up of 13 amino acids. Germline V gene data show CDR1 as GTSNPN and CDR2 as SVGIG (reference sequence). V shed 4 bases and J 14 bases; nucleotides not matched to a gene: 11. The DNA of the CDR3 is TGTGCCTGGACCCGGGACAGGGGGCGTTCGTATACCTTC. Its translation: CAWTRDRGRSYTF.

This chain links TRBV6-1 with TRBJ2-7; 9 nucleotides agree with TRBD1. This CDR3 spans 14 amino acids. The germline CDR1 and CDR2 sequences are MNHNS and SASEGT. Trimming took 8 bases from V and 7 from J; bases not matched to a gene: 12. CDR3 protein: CASRAGQGRKEQYF. The DNA for the CDR3 is TGTGCCAGCCGGGCGGGACAGGGACGAAAAGAGCAGTACTTC.

The rearrangement links TRBV28 to TRBJ2-3; 7 bases fit TRBD2. V lost 6 bases to trimming and J lost 1 base; unmatched junction nucleotides: 7. Germline values: CDR1 MDHEN, CDR2 SYDVKM. The CDR3 loop spans 15 amino acids. CDR3 in DNA: TGTGCCAGCAGCCGTCGTCGGGGGGGCACAGATACGCAGTATTTT. Translation gives CASSRRRGGTDTQYF.

The chain combines TRBV7-3 with TRBJ2-3; 9 bases are shared with TRBD2. Germline trimming cut 5 bases from V and 2 bases from J; bases unmatched to any gene: 5. From germline, CDR1 is SGHTA and CDR2 FQGTGA. There are 15 residues in the CDR3. The CDR3 region has the DNA TGTGCCAGCAGCCCAGCGGGAGGATACACAGATACGCAGTATTTT. Its translation is CASSPAGGYTDTQYF.

This chain links TRBV19 with TRBJ1-5; D is uncertain. Germline CDR1 is LNHDA and CDR2 is SQIVND (reference sequence). The CDR3 runs 13 residues. V lost 7 bases and J lost 5, with 12 bases in between. CDR3 sequence (DNA): TGTGCCAGTAACGAGGCTGTCGATCAGCCCCAGCATTTT. Protein: CASNEAVDQPQHF.